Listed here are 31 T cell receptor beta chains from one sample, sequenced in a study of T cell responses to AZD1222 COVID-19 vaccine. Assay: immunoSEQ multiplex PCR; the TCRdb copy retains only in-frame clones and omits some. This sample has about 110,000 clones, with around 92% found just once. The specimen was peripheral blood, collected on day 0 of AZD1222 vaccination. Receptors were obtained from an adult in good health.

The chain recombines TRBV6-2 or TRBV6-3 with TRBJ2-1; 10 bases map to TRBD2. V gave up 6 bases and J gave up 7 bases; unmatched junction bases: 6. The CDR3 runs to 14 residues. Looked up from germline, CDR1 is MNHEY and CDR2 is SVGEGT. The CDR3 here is CASSDGTSENEQFF. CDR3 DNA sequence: TGTGCCAGCAGCGACGGGACTAGCGAAAATGAGCAGTTCTTC.

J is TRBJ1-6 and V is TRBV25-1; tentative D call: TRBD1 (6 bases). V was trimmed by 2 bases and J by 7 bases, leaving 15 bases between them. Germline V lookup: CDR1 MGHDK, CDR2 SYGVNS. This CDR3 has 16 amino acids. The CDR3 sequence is CASSEGGTGRNSPLHF. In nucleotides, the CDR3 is TGTGCCAGCAGTGAAGGTGGCACAGGGAGGAATTCACCCCTCCACTTT. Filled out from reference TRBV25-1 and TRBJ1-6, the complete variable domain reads EADIYQTPRYLVIGTGKKITLECSQTMGHDKMYWYQQDPGMELHLIHYSYGVNSTEKGDLSSESTVSRIRTEHFPLTLESARPSHTSQYLCASSEGGTGRNSPLHFGNGTRLTVT.

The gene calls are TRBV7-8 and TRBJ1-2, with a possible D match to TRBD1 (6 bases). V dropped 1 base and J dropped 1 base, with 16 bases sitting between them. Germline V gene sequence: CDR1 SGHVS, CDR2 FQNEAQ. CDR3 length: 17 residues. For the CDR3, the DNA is TGTGCCAGCAGCTTAGATTCGTCAGGGGCAATTAACTATGGCTACACCTTC. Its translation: CASSLDSSGAINYGYTF.

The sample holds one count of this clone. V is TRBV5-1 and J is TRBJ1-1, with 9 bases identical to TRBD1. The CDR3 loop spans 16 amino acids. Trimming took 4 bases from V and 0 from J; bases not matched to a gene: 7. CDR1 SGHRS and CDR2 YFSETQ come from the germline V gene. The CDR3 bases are TGCGCCAGCAGCCATGGACAGGGGAACTTGAACACTGAAGCTTTCTTT. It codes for CASSHGQGNLNTEAFF.

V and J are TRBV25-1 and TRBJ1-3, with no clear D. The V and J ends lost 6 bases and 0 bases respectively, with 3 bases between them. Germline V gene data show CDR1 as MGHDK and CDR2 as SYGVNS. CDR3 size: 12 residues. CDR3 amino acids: CASSPSGNTIYF. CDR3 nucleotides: TGTGCCAGCAGCCCCTCTGGAAACACCATATATTTT.

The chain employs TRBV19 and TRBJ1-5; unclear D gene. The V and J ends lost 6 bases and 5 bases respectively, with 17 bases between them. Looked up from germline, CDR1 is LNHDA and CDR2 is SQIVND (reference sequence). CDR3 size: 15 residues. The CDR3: CASSLEAGYDQPQHF. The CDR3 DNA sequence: TGTGCCAGTAGCCTGGAAGCGGGGTACGATCAGCCCCAGCATTTT.

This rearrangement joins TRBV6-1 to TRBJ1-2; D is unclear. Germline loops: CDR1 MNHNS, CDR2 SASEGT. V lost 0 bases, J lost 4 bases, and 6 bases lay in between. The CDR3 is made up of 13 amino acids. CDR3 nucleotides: TGTGCCAGCAGTGAAGCGGAGCGCTATGGCTACACCTTC. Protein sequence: CASSEAERYGYTF.

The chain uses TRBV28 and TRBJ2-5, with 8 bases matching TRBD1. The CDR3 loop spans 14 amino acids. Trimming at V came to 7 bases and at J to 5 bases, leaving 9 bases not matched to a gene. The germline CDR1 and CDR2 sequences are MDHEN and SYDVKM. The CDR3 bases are TGTGCCAGCACCGCCGGACAGGGTCCCGAGACCCAGTACTTC. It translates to CASTAGQGPETQYF.

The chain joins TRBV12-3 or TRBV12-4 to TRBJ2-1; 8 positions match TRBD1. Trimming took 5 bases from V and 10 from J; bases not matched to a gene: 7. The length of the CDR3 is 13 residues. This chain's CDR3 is CASSPQGAREQFF. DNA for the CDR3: TGTGCCAGCAGTCCCCAGGGGGCGCGGGAGCAGTTCTTC.

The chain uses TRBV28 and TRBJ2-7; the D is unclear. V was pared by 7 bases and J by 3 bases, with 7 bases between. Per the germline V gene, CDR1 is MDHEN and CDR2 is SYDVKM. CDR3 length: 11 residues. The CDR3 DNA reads TGTGCCAGCACAAGCTTCTACGAGCAGTACTTC. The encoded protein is CASTSFYEQYF. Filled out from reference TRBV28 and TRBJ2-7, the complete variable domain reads DVKVTQSSRYLVKRTGEKVFLECVQDMDHENMFWYRQDPGLGLRLIYFSYDVKMKEKGDIPEGYSVSREKKERFSLILESASTNQTSMYLCASTSFYEQYFGPGTRLTVT.

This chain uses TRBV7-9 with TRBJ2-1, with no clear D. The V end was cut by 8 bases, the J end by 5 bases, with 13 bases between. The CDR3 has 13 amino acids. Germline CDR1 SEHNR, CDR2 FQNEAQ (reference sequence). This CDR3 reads CASVMTANNEQFF. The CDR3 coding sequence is TGTGCCAGCGTGATGACTGCCAACAATGAGCAGTTCTTC.

CDR3 amino acids: CASSLALQGATDTQYF. In DNA, the CDR3 is TGTGCCAGCAGCTTAGCGCTACAGGGGGCGACAGATACGCAGTATTTT. The rearrangement joins TRBV7-8 to TRBJ2-3; 9 bases fit TRBD1. This CDR3 is built from 16 residues. Trimming at V came to 0 bases and at J to 3 bases, leaving 4 bases not matched to a gene. In germline, CDR1 is SGHVS, CDR2 FQNEAQ.

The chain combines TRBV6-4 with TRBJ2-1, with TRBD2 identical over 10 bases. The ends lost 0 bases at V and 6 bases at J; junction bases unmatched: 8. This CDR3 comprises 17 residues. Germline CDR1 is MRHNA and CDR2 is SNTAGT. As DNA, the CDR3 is TGTGCCAGCAGTGACTCAACTAAGCGGACTAGCGGCAATGAGCAGTTCTTC. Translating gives CASSDSTKRTSGNEQFF.

This CDR3 is CASSYSIQLTEAFF. The CDR3 bases are TGTGCCAGCAGTTACTCGATTCAGCTCACTGAAGCTTTCTTT. This sequence joins TRBV6-5 and TRBJ1-1; D is unclear. Germline-derived CDR1 and CDR2 are MNHEY and SVGAGI. The CDR3 totals 14 residues. With 0 bases removed from V and 4 bases from J, the gap between germline ends came to 9 bases.

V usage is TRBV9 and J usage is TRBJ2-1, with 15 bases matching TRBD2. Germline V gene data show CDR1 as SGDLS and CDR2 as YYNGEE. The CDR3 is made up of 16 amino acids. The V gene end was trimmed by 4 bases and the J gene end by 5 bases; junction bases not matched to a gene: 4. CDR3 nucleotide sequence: TGTGCCAGCAGCATGGGACTAGCGGGAGGTCACAATGAGCAGTTCTTC. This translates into CASSMGLAGGHNEQFF.

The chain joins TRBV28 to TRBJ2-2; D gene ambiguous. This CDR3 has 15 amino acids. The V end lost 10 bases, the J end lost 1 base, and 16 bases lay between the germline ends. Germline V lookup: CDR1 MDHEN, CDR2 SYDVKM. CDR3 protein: CATTKGRVNTGELFF. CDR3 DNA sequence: TGTGCCACCACGAAGGGTCGGGTGAACACCGGGGAGCTGTTTTTT.

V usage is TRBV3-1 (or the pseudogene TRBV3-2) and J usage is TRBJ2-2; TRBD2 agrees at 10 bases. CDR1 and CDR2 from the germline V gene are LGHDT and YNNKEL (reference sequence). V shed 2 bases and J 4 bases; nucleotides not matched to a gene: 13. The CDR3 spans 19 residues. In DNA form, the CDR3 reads TGTGCCAGCAGCCAATTAGCTAGCGGGGGCCCCGGGGGCACCGGGGAGCTGTTTTTT. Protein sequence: CASSQLASGGPGGTGELFF.

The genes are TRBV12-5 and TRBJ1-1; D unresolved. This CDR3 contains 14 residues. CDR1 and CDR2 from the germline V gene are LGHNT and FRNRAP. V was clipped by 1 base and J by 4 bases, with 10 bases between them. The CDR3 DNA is TGTGCTAGTGGTTTGGGGGGTCCGGGCACTGAAGCTTTCTTT. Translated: CASGLGGPGTEAFF.

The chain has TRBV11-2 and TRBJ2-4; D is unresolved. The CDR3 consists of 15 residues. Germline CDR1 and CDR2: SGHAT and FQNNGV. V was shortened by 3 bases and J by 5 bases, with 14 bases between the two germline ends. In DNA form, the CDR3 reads TGTGCCAGCAGCTTTAGACCTCCTAGGGAAAACATTCAGTACTTC. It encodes CASSFRPPRENIQYF.

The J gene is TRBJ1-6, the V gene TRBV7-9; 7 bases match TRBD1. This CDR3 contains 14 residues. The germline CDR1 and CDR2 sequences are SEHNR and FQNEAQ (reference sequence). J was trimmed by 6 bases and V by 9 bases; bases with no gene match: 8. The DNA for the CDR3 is TGTGCCAGTTCTCGGGACAGCTTTAATTCACCCCTCCACTTT. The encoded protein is CASSRDSFNSPLHF.

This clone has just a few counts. The CDR3 sequence: CASMPGQGYEQYF. For the CDR3, the DNA is TGTGCCAGCATGCCGGGACAGGGTTACGAGCAGTACTTC. The genes are TRBV5-4 and TRBJ2-7; 9 bases agree with TRBD1. This CDR3 contains 13 residues. V dropped 6 bases and J dropped 4; count of bases not matched to a gene: 5. The V gene's germline CDR1 is SGHNT and CDR2 YYREEE (reference sequence).

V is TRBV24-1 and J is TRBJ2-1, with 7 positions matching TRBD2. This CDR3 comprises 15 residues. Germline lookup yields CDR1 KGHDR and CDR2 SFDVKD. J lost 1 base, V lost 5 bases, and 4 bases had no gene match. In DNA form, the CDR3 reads TGTGCCACCAGTGTCTCTAGCGGTTCCTACAATGAGCAGTTCTTC. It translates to CATSVSSGSYNEQFF.

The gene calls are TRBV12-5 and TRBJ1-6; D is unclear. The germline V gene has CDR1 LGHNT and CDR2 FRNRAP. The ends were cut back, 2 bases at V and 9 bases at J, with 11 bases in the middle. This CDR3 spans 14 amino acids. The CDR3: CASGLSQVGSPLHF. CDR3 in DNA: TGTGCTAGTGGTTTGTCGCAGGTGGGTTCACCCCTCCACTTT.

For the CDR3, the DNA is TGCGCCAGCAGCTTTGGCAGGGGGTACCAAGAGACCCAGTACTTC. Translated, it gives CASSFGRGYQETQYF. The rearrangement links TRBV5-1 to TRBJ2-5; 7 positions match TRBD1. Germline lookup yields CDR1 SGHRS and CDR2 YFSETQ. CDR3 length: 15 amino acids. V shed 2 bases and J 0 bases; nucleotides not matched to a gene: 4.

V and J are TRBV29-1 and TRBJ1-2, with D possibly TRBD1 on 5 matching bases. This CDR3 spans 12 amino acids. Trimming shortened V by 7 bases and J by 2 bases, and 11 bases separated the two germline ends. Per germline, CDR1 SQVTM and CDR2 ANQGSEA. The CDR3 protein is CSARDGNYGYTF. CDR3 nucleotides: TGCAGCGCCCGGGACGGAAACTATGGCTACACCTTC.

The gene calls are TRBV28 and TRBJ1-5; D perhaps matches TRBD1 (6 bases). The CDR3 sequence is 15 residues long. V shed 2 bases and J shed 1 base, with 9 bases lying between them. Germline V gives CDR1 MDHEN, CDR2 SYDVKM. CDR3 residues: CASSLRGGSNQPQHF. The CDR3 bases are TGTGCCAGCAGTTTAAGGGGGGGAAGCAATCAGCCCCAGCATTTT.

DNA of the CDR3: TGTGCCAGCAGCCCCCCCGGAAGCTCTAGCGAGCAGTACTTC. This translates into CASSPPGSSSEQYF. V usage is TRBV11-2 and J usage is TRBJ2-7; D is unclear. The CDR3 has 14 residues. CDR1 is SGHAT and CDR2 is FQNNGV in the germline V gene. The V end lost 5 bases, the J end lost 6 bases, and 17 bases lay between the germline ends.

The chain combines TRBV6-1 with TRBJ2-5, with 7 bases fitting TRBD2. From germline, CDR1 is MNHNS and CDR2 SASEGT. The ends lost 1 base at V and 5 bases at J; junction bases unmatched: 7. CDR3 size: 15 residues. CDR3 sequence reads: CASSEVPGGRETQYF. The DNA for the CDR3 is TGTGCCAGCAGTGAAGTTCCGGGAGGCCGCGAGACCCAGTACTTC.

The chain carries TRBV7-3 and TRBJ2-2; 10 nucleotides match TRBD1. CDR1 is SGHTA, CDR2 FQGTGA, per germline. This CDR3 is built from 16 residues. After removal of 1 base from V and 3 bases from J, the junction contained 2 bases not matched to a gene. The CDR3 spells CASSLRQGADTGELFF. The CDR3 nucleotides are TGTGCCAGCAGCTTAAGACAGGGGGCTGACACCGGGGAGCTGTTTTTT.

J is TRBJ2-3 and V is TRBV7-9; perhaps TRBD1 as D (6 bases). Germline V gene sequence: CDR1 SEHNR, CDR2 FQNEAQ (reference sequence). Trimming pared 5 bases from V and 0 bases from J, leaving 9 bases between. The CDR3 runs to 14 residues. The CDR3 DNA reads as TGTGCCAGCAGCCTCGGACAGAGCACAGATACGCAGTATTTT. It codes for CASSLGQSTDTQYF.

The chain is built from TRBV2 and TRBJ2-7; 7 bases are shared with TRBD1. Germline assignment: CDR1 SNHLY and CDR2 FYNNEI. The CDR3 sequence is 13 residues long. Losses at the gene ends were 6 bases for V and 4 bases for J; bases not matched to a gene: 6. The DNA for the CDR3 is TGTGCCAGCAGCGGGACAGAGCCTTACGAGCAGTACTTC. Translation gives CASSGTEPYEQYF.